A selection of T cell receptor beta chains follows, all from one sample in a study of T-cell memory formation after mild COVID-19. TCRdb reprocessed the 5' RACE reads via MiXCR and lists one record per CDR3 protein. This table holds a few hundred thousand distinct CDR3 sequences, around 15% found once. Sequenced: PBMCs or a T cell subset sorted from them (not recorded which). The receptors shown here come from a man aged 18 to 29 who had mild COVID-19 (a few samples of this study predate the infection). Cell type and time point are not known. The CDR3 runs from the conserved cysteine through the conserved F or W. The order of the fields is V gene, J gene, clone size, D gene, CDR3 protein, CDR3 DNA. D genes are given only for firm matches. Clone size is given for some rows only: seen once, a few or many times, or a class if the clone is expanded.

>TRBV4-1|TRBJ1-6|few|-
CASSQEEGSSYNSPLHF
TGCGCCAGCAGCCAAGAGGAGGGAAGCTCCTATAATTCACCCCTCCACTTT
>TRBV29-1|TRBJ2-7|-|-
CSVQTRQEPSFYEQYF
TGCAGCGTTCAAACCCGACAGGAGCCAAGTTTCTACGAGCAGTACTTC
>TRBV7-2|TRBJ2-2|-|-
CASSLVALGTELFF
TGTGCCAGCAGCTTAGTGGCGCTAGGAACGGAGCTGTTTTTT
>TRBV7-9|TRBJ1-6|-|-
CASSLDSHNSPLHF
TGTGCCAGCAGCTTGGATAGCCATAATTCACCCCTCCACTTT
>TRBV7-2|TRBJ2-7|-|-
CASSPRWRRSYEQYF
TGTGCCAGCAGCCCTCGTTGGCGCCGATCCTACGAGCAGTACTTC
>TRBV6-5|TRBJ1-1|-|TRBD1
CASSYSRDRGMNTEAFF
TGTGCCAGCAGTTACTCGAGGGACAGGGGCATGAACACTGAAGCTTTCTTT
>TRBV12-3/TRBV12-4|TRBJ2-1|few|TRBD2
CASSPHSGGTGGEQFF
TGTGCCAGCAGTCCGCACTCTGGGGGGACGGGGGGTGAGCAGTTCTTC
>TRBV7-9|TRBJ1-6|once|TRBD1
CASSRTGPYSPLHF
TGTGCCAGCAGCCGGACAGGGCCGTATTCACCCCTCCACTTT
>TRBV4-1|TRBJ2-1|-|TRBD2
CASSLRTSGGAYNEQFF
TGCGCCAGCAGCCTTCGGACTAGCGGGGGGGCCTACAATGAGCAGTTCTTC
>TRBV12-5|TRBJ2-7|few|-
CASGPAWEQYF
TGTGCTAGTGGCCCAGCCTGGGAGCAGTACTTC
>TRBV7-9|TRBJ2-1|few|-
CASSLDGYGDRTYNEQFF
TGTGCCAGCAGCTTAGACGGTTACGGGGACCGGACCTACAATGAGCAGTTCTTC
>TRBV29-1|TRBJ2-1|-|TRBD2
CSVGSAGGTSYNEQFF
TGCAGCGTTGGGTCGGCGGGGGGGACCTCCTACAATGAGCAGTTCTTC
>TRBV9|TRBJ1-2|-|-
CASSQGQNSHGYTF
TGTGCCAGCAGCCAGGGGCAGAATAGTCATGGCTACACCTTC
>TRBV5-6|TRBJ1-4|-|-
CASSLIPSTNEKLFF
TGTGCCAGCAGCTTAATTCCCTCAACTAATGAAAAACTGTTTTTT
>TRBV7-9|TRBJ2-3|few|-
CASFRTALSFGADTQYF
TGTGCCAGCTTCCGTACGGCCCTCTCTTTTGGGGCGGATACGCAGTATTTT
>TRBV12-3/TRBV12-4|TRBJ2-3|-|TRBD2
CASIDGLAGLDTQYF
TGTGCCAGCATCGATGGACTAGCGGGGTTGGATACGCAGTATTTT
>TRBV4-2|TRBJ2-2|few|TRBD2
CASSQVSGGAFGELFF
TGTGCCAGCAGCCAAGTTAGCGGGGGGGCTTTCGGGGAGCTGTTTTTT
>TRBV20-1|TRBJ1-5|-|TRBD1
CSAQNRGSNQPQHF
TGCAGTGCTCAAAACAGGGGCAGCAATCAGCCCCAGCATTTT
>TRBV6-5|TRBJ2-1|-|TRBD2
CASSYSGLAHKIPFNEQFF
TGTGCCAGCAGTTACTCGGGACTAGCCCATAAAATCCCCTTCAATGAGCAGTTCTTC
>TRBV5-1|TRBJ2-3|many|TRBD2
CASSQGLADTDTQYF
TGCGCCAGCAGCCAGGGACTAGCGGACACAGATACGCAGTATTTT
>TRBV7-3|TRBJ2-1|-|-
CASSSIANDEQFF
TGTGCCAGCAGCTCGATTGCTAATGACGAGCAGTTCTTC
>TRBV7-2|TRBJ2-7|-|TRBD2
CASSYQRGSEQYF
TGTGCCAGCAGCTACCAGCGGGGGTCCGAGCAGTACTTC
>TRBV7-6|TRBJ2-2|few|TRBD1
CASSSGPGQGANTGELFF
TGTGCCAGCAGCTCGGGGCCGGGACAGGGGGCGAACACCGGGGAGCTGTTTTTT
>TRBV9|TRBJ2-2|many|-
CASSAPTGTGELFF
TGTGCCAGCAGCGCCCCGACAGGTACCGGGGAGCTGTTTTTT
>TRBV12-3/TRBV12-4|TRBJ2-7|many|TRBD1
CASSLGDRGLDEQYF
TGTGCCAGCAGTTTAGGGGACAGGGGGCTGGACGAGCAGTACTTC
>TRBV7-3|TRBJ2-1|many|TRBD1
CASSPGQRFYNEQFF
TGTGCCAGCAGCCCGGGACAGAGATTCTACAATGAGCAGTTCTTC
>TRBV5-1|TRBJ2-5|-|-
CASSLGVYETQYF
TGCGCCAGCAGCTTGGGGGTTTATGAGACCCAGTACTTC
>TRBV6-1|TRBJ1-4|-|-
CASSPGPFREKLFF
TGTGCCAGCAGCCCCGGCCCGTTTCGTGAAAAACTGTTTTTT
>TRBV12-3/TRBV12-4|TRBJ1-3|-|TRBD1
CASSPTGERGNTIYF
TGTGCCAGCAGCCCCACAGGGGAGAGAGGAAACACCATATATTTT
>TRBV5-1|TRBJ1-2|many|-
CASSEDNYGYTF
TGCGCCAGCAGCGAGGACAACTATGGCTACACCTTC